These T cell receptor beta chains were read from a single sample in a study of naive and memory T cell subsets. One entry per CDR3 protein, called by TCRdb with MiXCR from the 5' RACE reads. This table holds 50,000 or so distinct CDR3 sequences, about 7.2% found once. The receptors stem from a male donor in good health. Both conserved end residues are part of each CDR3. Each record gives: V gene, J gene, CDR3 protein.

v_gene: TRBV9
j_gene: TRBJ2-2
CDR3aa: CASSVTGQGNTGELFF

v_gene: TRBV19
j_gene: TRBJ1-5
CDR3aa: CARTRFNQPQHF

v_gene: TRBV28
j_gene: TRBJ1-2
CDR3aa: CASSLKGVAGYTF

v_gene: TRBV11-1
j_gene: TRBJ2-7
CDR3aa: CASSLAQGWEQYF

v_gene: TRBV4-1
j_gene: TRBJ1-5
CDR3aa: CASSQETGGSFQPQHF

v_gene: TRBV12-5
j_gene: TRBJ2-1
CDR3aa: CASGLVRVGSSYNEQFF

v_gene: TRBV12-3/TRBV12-4
j_gene: TRBJ1-1
CDR3aa: CASSLDSDGEAFF

v_gene: TRBV4-1
j_gene: TRBJ2-7
CDR3aa: CASSHSPIGTDLIYEQYF

v_gene: TRBV19
j_gene: TRBJ2-1
CDR3aa: CASSINRESEQFF

v_gene: TRBV12-3/TRBV12-4
j_gene: TRBJ2-7
CDR3aa: CASRPGTFSYEQYF

v_gene: TRBV24-1
j_gene: TRBJ1-1
CDR3aa: CATSDKTGGTVATEAFF

v_gene: TRBV12-5
j_gene: TRBJ2-3
CDR3aa: CASGYSSDTQYF

v_gene: TRBV7-8
j_gene: TRBJ2-3
CDR3aa: CASSLAVDRSTDTQYF

v_gene: TRBV12-3/TRBV12-4
j_gene: TRBJ1-1
CDR3aa: CASSLQGAVTEAFF

v_gene: TRBV3-1
j_gene: TRBJ2-3
CDR3aa: CASRQGSTDTQYF

v_gene: TRBV6-1
j_gene: TRBJ2-4
CDR3aa: CASSDMQGLTPYF

v_gene: TRBV6-2/TRBV6-3
j_gene: TRBJ2-1
CDR3aa: CASRRTGGFNEQFF

v_gene: TRBV5-1
j_gene: TRBJ1-1
CDR3aa: CASSLDDRAGEAFF